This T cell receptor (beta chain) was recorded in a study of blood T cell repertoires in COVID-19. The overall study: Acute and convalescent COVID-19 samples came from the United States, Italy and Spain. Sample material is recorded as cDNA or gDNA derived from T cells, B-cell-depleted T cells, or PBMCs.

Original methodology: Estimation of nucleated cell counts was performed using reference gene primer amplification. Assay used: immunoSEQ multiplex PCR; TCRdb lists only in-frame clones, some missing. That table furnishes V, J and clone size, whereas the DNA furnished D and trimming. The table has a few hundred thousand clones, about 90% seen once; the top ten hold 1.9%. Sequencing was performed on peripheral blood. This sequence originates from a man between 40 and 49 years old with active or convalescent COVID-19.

DNA of the CDR3: TGTGCCAGCAGCCTGAGGGCAGGGGGCCTCTCCTCTCAGCCCCAGCATTTT. Protein product: CASSLRAGGLSSQPQHF. V gene TRBV28 combines with J gene TRBJ1-5; 8 nucleotides match TRBD1. The germline CDR1 and CDR2 sequences are MDHEN and SYDVKM. CDR3 size: 17 residues. Trimming removed 6 bases from V and 6 bases from J; junction bases left unmatched: 16.